The rows below give T cell receptor beta chains drawn from one sample of a study of blood T cell repertoires in COVID-19. Here immunoSEQ multiplex PCR was the method, and the copy in TCRdb shows in-frame clones only, minus some. The sample gives roughly 67,000 clones, approximately 95% of which show up once; about 3% is in the top ten. The sequenced material came from peripheral blood. The receptors here all came from a man between 65 and 79 years old with active COVID-19. Each CDR3 is given with its conserved first and last residue. D genes are given only for firm matches. Only some rows state a clone size, as once, few, many or a class for expanded clones.

j_gene | d_gene | v_gene | abundance | CDR3aa | CDR3nt
TRBJ1-2 | . | TRBV6-5 | . | CASTIRRYGYTF | TGTGCCAGCACTATCAGGAGGTATGGCTACACCTTC
TRBJ1-1 | TRBD1 | TRBV3-1/TRBV3-2 | . | CASSQGQGGTEAFF | TGTGCCAGCAGCCAGGGACAGGGCGGCACTGAAGCTTTCTTT
TRBJ1-1 | TRBD1 | TRBV5-4 | . | CASSLALDRVGTEAFF | TGTGCCAGCAGCTTGGCCCTCGACAGGGTGGGCACTGAAGCTTTCTTT
TRBJ2-5 | TRBD2 | TRBV28 | . | CASGGGAGETQYF | TGTGCCAGCGGCGGGGGGGCAGGGGAGACCCAGTACTTC
TRBJ1-5 | TRBD1 | TRBV6-1 | . | CASSERRWGQQSNQPQHF | TGTGCCAGCAGTGAGCGGCGATGGGGACAGCAGAGCAATCAGCCCCAGCATTTT
TRBJ1-2 | . | TRBV5-6 | . | CASSLPTGSYTF | TGTGCCAGCAGCTTACCGACAGGTTCCTACACCTTC
TRBJ1-4 | TRBD1 | TRBV2 | . | CASSEGFRGPEKLFF | TGTGCCAGCAGTGAAGGTTTTAGGGGGCCCGAAAAACTGTTTTTT
TRBJ2-1 | TRBD2 | TRBV28 | . | CVVLAGGWYEQFF | TGTGTCGTCCTAGCGGGAGGATGGTATGAGCAGTTCTTC
TRBJ2-7 | TRBD2 | TRBV18 | . | CASSPLATGTSYSEQYF | TGTGCCAGCTCACCACTTGCGACCGGGACTAGCTATTCCGAGCAGTACTTC
TRBJ1-5 | TRBD1 | TRBV19 | . | CASSETGGIQPQHF | TGTGCCAGTAGCGAGACAGGGGGCATTCAGCCCCAGCATTTT
TRBJ2-5 | TRBD2 | TRBV2 | . | CASLPPGGGGETQYF | TGTGCCAGCCTACCCCCGGGGGGGGGAGGGGAGACCCAGTACTTC
TRBJ2-2 | . | TRBV2 | . | CASIRSRTGELFF | TGTGCCAGCATAAGATCTAGGACCGGGGAGCTGTTTTTT
TRBJ2-3 | . | TRBV6-6 | few | CASSYKTMGGGDTQYF | TGTGCCAGCAGTTACAAGACGATGGGAGGGGGAGATACGCAGTATTTT
TRBJ2-7 | TRBD2 | TRBV18 | . | CASSPPVGLASYEQYF | TGTGCCAGCTCACCACCGGTGGGACTAGCGTCCTACGAGCAGTACTTC
TRBJ2-2 | . | TRBV10-3 | . | CAIFGGLITGELFF | TGTGCCATCTTTGGGGGCCTGATCACCGGGGAGCTGTTTTTT
TRBJ2-4 | . | TRBV7-2 | . | CAISLWAWELQAKNIQYF | TGTGCCATCTCCCTATGGGCTTGGGAGTTACAAGCCAAAAACATTCAGTACTTC
TRBJ2-7 | TRBD1 | TRBV7-3 | . | CASSLTGQGAYEQYF | TGTGCCAGCAGCTTAACGGGACAGGGGGCATACGAGCAGTACTTC
TRBJ1-2 | TRBD1 | TRBV12-5 | . | CASGLWDSLNYGYTF | TGTGCTAGTGGTTTGTGGGACAGCTTAAACTATGGCTACACCTTC
TRBJ1-6 | . | TRBV24-1 | . | CATSDSSGNNSPLHF | TGTGCCACCAGTGATTCTTCCGGGAATAATTCACCCCTCCACTTT
TRBJ2-5 | . | TRBV5-1 | . | CASSLTGSGGTQYF | TGCGCCAGCAGCTTGACGGGGAGTGGAGGGACCCAGTACTTC
TRBJ2-3 | TRBD2 | TRBV5-4 | . | CASSYSGASTDTQYF | TGTGCCAGCAGCTATAGCGGGGCCAGCACAGATACGCAGTATTTT
TRBJ1-6 | . | TRBV6-5 | . | CASRPKGGRYSPLHF | TGTGCCAGCAGGCCGAAGGGAGGGAGGTATTCACCCCTCCACTTT
TRBJ1-1 | . | TRBV19 | . | CASSWYPGSMNTEAFF | TGTGCCAGTAGTTGGTACCCGGGATCTATGAACACTGAAGCTTTCTTT
TRBJ1-4 | . | TRBV18 | . | CASSPRALGEKLFF | TGTGCCAGCTCACCGAGGGCGCTCGGTGAAAAACTGTTTTTT
TRBJ1-2 | . | TRBV5-4 | . | CASSLDGHNYGYTF | TGTGCCAGCAGCTTGGACGGACACAACTATGGCTACACCTTC
TRBJ2-1 | . | TRBV5-1 | . | CASSLYNEQFF | TGCGCCAGCAGCCTATACAATGAGCAGTTCTTC